A selection of T cell receptor beta chains follows, all from one sample in a study of blood T cell repertoires in COVID-19. Clones were read by immunoSEQ multiplex PCR, and TCRdb kept only the in-frame ones, dropping some. The sample has 70,000 to 95,000 clones; roughly 90% are singletons. The sample comprised peripheral blood. All receptors derive from a human donor with active COVID-19. The donor label of this sample is uncertain. Both conserved end residues are part of each CDR3. The D gene is left open where the match is weak. Not all rows give a size; the values are once, few, many and, for expanded clones, a class.

-	TRBV9	TRBD2	TRBJ2-5	CASSAASGGAQTQYF	TGTGCCAGCAGCGCCGCTAGCGGGGGGGCCCAGACCCAGTACTTC
-	TRBV7-6	-	TRBJ2-2	CASSLQSDKSGAVSTGELFF	TGTGCCAGCAGCTTACAATCAGACAAGAGTGGGGCCGTGAGCACCGGGGAGCTGTTTTTT
once	TRBV14	-	TRBJ1-2	CASSQLTGGGSGGYTF	TGTGCCAGCAGCCAGCTCACCGGGGGAGGGTCGGGCGGCTACACCTTC
-	TRBV27	TRBD2	TRBJ2-1	CASSKGLAGVNEQFF	TGTGCCAGCAGTAAAGGACTAGCGGGTGTTAATGAGCAGTTCTTC
-	TRBV19	TRBD1	TRBJ2-5	CASSISGTGGGETQYF	TGTGCCAGTAGTATAAGTGGTACAGGGGGCGGAGAGACCCAGTACTTC
-	TRBV4-1	-	TRBJ1-1	CASSQESGGRNTEAFF	TGCGCCAGCAGCCAAGAGTCGGGGGGGCGAAACACTGAAGCTTTCTTT
-	TRBV6-5	TRBD1	TRBJ1-3	CASSSDRTNTIYF	TGTGCCAGCAGTTCGGACAGGACAAACACCATATATTTT
-	TRBV5-6	-	TRBJ1-3	CASSLRVSSGNTIYF	TGTGCCAGCAGCTTGCGGGTGAGCTCTGGAAACACCATATATTTT
-	TRBV5-5	-	TRBJ2-1	CASSLHSNSYNEQFF	TGTGCCAGCAGCCTGCACAGCAACTCCTACAATGAGCAGTTCTTC
-	TRBV4-3	TRBD2	TRBJ2-3	CASSPLAGGIGDTQYF	TGCGCCAGCAGCCCCTTAGCGGGGGGCATTGGAGATACGCAGTATTTT
-	TRBV2	-	TRBJ1-1	CAGSRRLNTEAFF	TGTGCCGGATCCCGGCGGTTGAACACTGAAGCTTTCTTT
-	TRBV7-8	-	TRBJ1-4	CASSLVSFNEKLFF	TGTGCCAGCAGCTTAGTTAGCTTCAATGAAAAACTGTTTTTT
-	TRBV2	-	TRBJ1-1	CATEQGWAEAFF	TGTGCCACCGAACAGGGTTGGGCTGAAGCTTTCTTT
-	TRBV7-8	TRBD2	TRBJ2-2	CASSLRGGLTGELFF	TGTGCCAGCAGCTTACGGGGGGGGCTCACCGGGGAGCTGTTTTTT
-	TRBV29-1	-	TRBJ2-5	CSGEVPDETQYF	TGCAGCGGGGAGGTCCCGGACGAGACCCAGTACTTC